This paragraph reports one TCR beta chain. As yet, its antigen is unknown. The data derive from a study of long-term antiretroviral therapy in people with HIV. The wider study: First collections came about a decade before the 2015 immediate-ART recommendation. Whole-study findings and limits: Pre-ART clonal expansions dominated every time point's repertoire.

The run of the v3.0 immunoSEQ assay was at survey level. Samples were sequenced targeting about 35,000-50,000 T-cell genomes each. TCRdb's table, derived via immunoSEQ multiplex PCR, lists solely in-frame clones and lacks some. This table holds roughly 40,000 clones, about 85% found once. This clonotype originated in a woman aged 45-60 years with HIV. The material sequenced was unsorted PBMCs, taken 3.1 years after starting antiretroviral therapy.

Here the CDR3 DNA reads TGTGCCAGCAGTGTGGGCCTCTCCGGGAACACCATATATTTT. Its translation is CASSVGLSGNTIYF. The chain couples TRBV2 to TRBJ1-3; no clear D. The germline V and J ends were trimmed by 4 bases and 7 bases, with 14 bases remaining between them. Germline CDR1 SNHLY, CDR2 FYNNEI. The CDR3 has 14 amino acids.